These T cell receptor beta chains were read from a single sample in a study of regulatory T cells in long-lasting Graves disease. Each CDR3 protein is one row after TCRdb ran MiXCR on the multiplex PCR reads. The table shows under 700,000 distinct CDR3 sequences, with 16% occurring only once. These data were likewise used in another study, on T cells in Graves' hyperthyroidism and ophthalmopathy.

Here the sequenced sample was peripheral blood mononuclear cells (PBMCs), taken at new diagnosis, from a patient treated with antithyroid drugs. Receptor source: a woman between 40 and 65 years old with Graves disease. The CDR3 runs from the conserved cysteine through the conserved F or W. D genes are given only for firm matches. Not all rows give a size; the values are once, few, many and, for expanded clones, a class.

length: 14; D: .; size: .; V: TRBV30; J: TRBJ1-5; DNA: TGTGCCTGGAGGAGGGCCCCGATCAATCAGCCCCAGCATTTT; CDR3: CAWRRAPINQPQHF
length: 13; D: .; size: once; V: TRBV18; J: TRBJ1-3; DNA: TGTGCCAGCTCACCAGGGGCGAGAAACACCATATATTTT; CDR3: CASSPGARNTIYF
length: 13; D: .; size: few; V: TRBV29-1; J: TRBJ1-1; DNA: TGCAGCGTTGAAGCAGGGGTAGGCTTTGAAGCTTTCTTT; CDR3: CSVEAGVGFEAFF
length: 17; D: TRBD2; size: few; V: TRBV4-2; J: TRBJ2-5; DNA: TGTGCCAGCAGCCCCTTTACTTCAGCGGGGGGGGGTGAGACCCAGTACTTC; CDR3: CASSPFTSAGGGETQYF
length: 15; D: .; size: many; V: TRBV7-9; J: TRBJ2-5; DNA: TGTGCCAGCAGTTCGACACTCGACAGGCCACGGACCCAGTACTTC; CDR3: CASSSTLDRPRTQYF
length: 13; D: .; size: many; V: TRBV30; J: TRBJ1-1; DNA: TGTGCCTGGACGTCAGGGGTTCTGTCTGAAGCTTTCTTT; CDR3: CAWTSGVLSEAFF
length: 12; D: .; size: many; V: TRBV20-1; J: TRBJ2-5; DNA: TGCAGTGCGCGCGACACCCTGGAGGCCCAGTACTTC; CDR3: CSARDTLEAQYF
length: 15; D: .; size: many; V: TRBV12-3/TRBV12-4; J: TRBJ2-7; DNA: TGTGCCAGCAGTTTGGGAGACGGGAGCTCCTACGAGCAGTACTTC; CDR3: CASSLGDGSSYEQYF
length: 19; D: TRBD1; size: .; V: TRBV7-9; J: TRBJ2-2; DNA: TGTGCCAGCAGCCCGCGTGCGGGACAGGGGGTGCGGAACACCGGGGAGCTGTTTTTT; CDR3: CASSPRAGQGVRNTGELFF
length: 17; D: TRBD2; size: .; V: TRBV4-1; J: TRBJ2-3; DNA: TGCGCCAGCAGCCAGCTGGGACTAGCGGGGCCGACAGATACGCAGTATTTT; CDR3: CASSQLGLAGPTDTQYF
length: 14; D: .; size: few; V: TRBV7-8; J: TRBJ2-7; DNA: TGTGCCAGCAGCCAACGCTTGACTAGTGGCGAGCAGTACTTC; CDR3: CASSQRLTSGEQYF
length: 15; D: .; size: many; V: TRBV12-3/TRBV12-4; J: TRBJ2-7; DNA: TGTGCCAGCAGTTTAACCACCGGGACAACGTACGAGCAGTACTTC; CDR3: CASSLTTGTTYEQYF
length: 14; D: TRBD1; size: many; V: TRBV11-2; J: TRBJ2-7; DNA: TGTGCCAGCAGCTTAAGGACAGGGAGACACGAGCAGTACTTC; CDR3: CASSLRTGRHEQYF
length: 15; D: .; size: few; V: TRBV28; J: TRBJ2-2; DNA: TGTGCCAGCAGTTATGCAGTGTTGAACACCGGGGAGCTGTTTTTT; CDR3: CASSYAVLNTGELFF
length: 14; D: TRBD1; size: .; V: TRBV20-1; J: TRBJ2-1; DNA: TGCAGTGCTTATCCCGGGACAGGGGTTAATGAGCAGTTCTTC; CDR3: CSAYPGTGVNEQFF
length: 17; D: .; size: .; V: TRBV5-6; J: TRBJ1-6; DNA: TGTGCCAGCAGCGCGACGTGGGGCGCGATGGGGAATTCACCCCTCCACTTT; CDR3: CASSATWGAMGNSPLHF
length: 12; D: .; size: .; V: TRBV18; J: TRBJ2-5; DNA: TGTGCCAGCTCACCATTTCGAGAGACCCAGTACTTC; CDR3: CASSPFRETQYF
length: 18; D: .; size: few; V: TRBV10-1; J: TRBJ2-3; DNA: TGCGCCAGCAGTGACCGGCGGAACCCGGACTCTAGCACAGATACGCAGTATTTT; CDR3: CASSDRRNPDSSTDTQYF
length: 14; D: .; size: .; V: TRBV12-3/TRBV12-4; J: TRBJ2-2; DNA: TGTGCCAGCAGTTTAGCCGGATACACCGGGGAGCTGTTTTTT; CDR3: CASSLAGYTGELFF
length: 13; D: TRBD1; size: many; V: TRBV28; J: TRBJ1-5; DNA: TGTGCCAGCGTCGACAGGGGGTTATGGCCCCAGCATTTT; CDR3: CASVDRGLWPQHF
length: 13; D: TRBD1; size: few; V: TRBV10-3; J: TRBJ1-6; DNA: TGTGCCACGGGGAGGACAGGGGACATCTCCCTCCACTTT; CDR3: CATGRTGDISLHF
length: 13; D: .; size: many; V: TRBV28; J: TRBJ1-4; DNA: TGTGCCAGCAGTCGATACCGTAATGAAAAACTGTTTTTT; CDR3: CASSRYRNEKLFF
length: 13; D: .; size: many; V: TRBV24-1; J: TRBJ1-4; DNA: TGTGCCACCAGTGATTTGACCAACGGAAAACTGTTTTTT; CDR3: CATSDLTNGKLFF
length: 12; D: .; size: .; V: TRBV30; J: TRBJ2-6; DNA: TGTGCCGGGAGCCACGGGGCCAACGTCCTGACTTTC; CDR3: CAGSHGANVLTF
length: 16; D: TRBD1; size: many; V: TRBV4-1; J: TRBJ2-1; DNA: TGCGCCAGCAGTTCTTGGCTGGAGGACAGGGAGGATGAGCAGTTCTTC; CDR3: CASSSWLEDREDEQFF
length: 16; D: .; size: many; V: TRBV6-5; J: TRBJ2-1; DNA: TGTGCCAGCAGTTACGGGGATCTGGGCGGGTACAATGAGCAGTTCTTC; CDR3: CASSYGDLGGYNEQFF
length: 16; D: TRBD2; size: few; V: TRBV28; J: TRBJ2-2; DNA: TGTGCCAGCAGACGCCCGGGACTAGCAGACACCGGGGGGCTGTTTTTT; CDR3: CASRRPGLADTGGLFF
length: 15; D: TRBD2; size: many; V: TRBV28; J: TRBJ2-5; DNA: TGTGCCAGCAGTTTTGGGCTAGCGGGGTACGAGACCCAGTACTTC; CDR3: CASSFGLAGYETQYF
length: 14; D: TRBD1; size: .; V: TRBV14; J: TRBJ2-7; DNA: TGTGCCAGCAGCCAAGGAGGGGGCACTGGAGAGCAGTACTTC; CDR3: CASSQGGGTGEQYF
length: 17; D: TRBD2; size: .; V: TRBV5-1; J: TRBJ2-5; DNA: TGCGCCAGCAGCTTGGATCGTATCGGGGGGGGATCGGAGACCCAGTACTTC; CDR3: CASSLDRIGGGSETQYF
length: 14; D: .; size: .; V: TRBV5-4; J: TRBJ2-5; DNA: TGTGCCGGCAGCGGCGGACAGTACCAAGAGACCCAGTACTTC; CDR3: CAGSGGQYQETQYF
length: 16; D: TRBD1; size: .; V: TRBV28; J: TRBJ2-2; DNA: TGTGCCAGCAGTTTGCAGTGGACAGGGAACACCGGGGAGCTGTCTTTT; CDR3: CASSLQWTGNTGELSF
length: 13; D: .; size: .; V: TRBV25-1; J: TRBJ2-3; DNA: TGTGCCAGCAGTGGATCCGCGGGGGCGACGCAGTATTTT; CDR3: CASSGSAGATQYF
length: 16; D: .; size: .; V: TRBV10-3; J: TRBJ2-7; DNA: TGTGCCATCAGTGAGGGCCCTAGAGGGTTGGATGGCGAGCAGTACTTC; CDR3: CAISEGPRGLDGEQYF
length: 14; D: .; size: many; V: TRBV20-1; J: TRBJ2-1; DNA: TGCAGTGCTAGCCCCCCAGGAGTCTACAATGAGCAGTTCTTC; CDR3: CSASPPGVYNEQFF
length: 15; D: .; size: many; V: TRBV12-5; J: TRBJ2-5; DNA: TGTGCTAGTGGTTTGGTTCTTGGGGGTGAAGAGACCCAGTACTTC; CDR3: CASGLVLGGEETQYF
length: 13; D: TRBD1; size: many; V: TRBV18; J: TRBJ2-7; DNA: TGTGCCAGCTCACCGGACAGGGGACGCGAGCAGTACTTC; CDR3: CASSPDRGREQYF
length: 14; D: TRBD1; size: many; V: TRBV2; J: TRBJ1-2; DNA: TGTGCCAGCAAGGGGACAGGGGCGTACTATGGCTACACCTTC; CDR3: CASKGTGAYYGYTF
length: 17; D: .; size: .; V: TRBV15; J: TRBJ1-4; DNA: TGTGCCACCAGCAGAAGCCGATTCAGGCGAGCTAATGAAAAACTGTTTTTT; CDR3: CATSRSRFRRANEKLFF
length: 16; D: TRBD1; size: many; V: TRBV6-1; J: TRBJ2-7; DNA: TGTGCCAGCAGTGTGACGTTTGGGACAGGGTGGGACGAGCAGTACTTC; CDR3: CASSVTFGTGWDEQYF
length: 12; D: .; size: once; V: TRBV10-3; J: TRBJ2-3; DNA: TGTGCCATCAGCGACGGCACAGATACGCAGTATTTT; CDR3: CAISDGTDTQYF
length: 15; D: .; size: .; V: TRBV27; J: TRBJ1-5; DNA: TGTGCCAGCAGTTTATGGGCAGCTAGCAATCAGCCCCAGCATTTT; CDR3: CASSLWAASNQPQHF
length: 15; D: .; size: few; V: TRBV7-9; J: TRBJ2-3; DNA: TGTGCCAGCAGCTTAGCCAGGAGAGGCACAGATACGCAGTATTTT; CDR3: CASSLARRGTDTQYF
length: 15; D: .; size: many; V: TRBV11-3; J: TRBJ2-7; DNA: TGTGCCAGCAGCTTAGATGGGTACAGCTCCTACGAGCAGTACTTC; CDR3: CASSLDGYSSYEQYF
length: 15; D: .; size: .; V: TRBV2; J: TRBJ2-5; DNA: TGTGCCAGCAGTGAGGCCGGACAGAATCAAGAGACCCAGTACTTC; CDR3: CASSEAGQNQETQYF
length: 17; D: .; size: .; V: TRBV5-4; J: TRBJ2-6; DNA: TGTGCCAGCAGCTTGGTTCAGGGGGGGATTGGGGCCAACGTCCTGACTTTC; CDR3: CASSLVQGGIGANVLTF
length: 17; D: TRBD2; size: .; V: TRBV6-5; J: TRBJ2-3; DNA: TGTGCCAGCAGTTACTCGATGGTAGCGGGGGGGCGGGATACGCAGTATTTT; CDR3: CASSYSMVAGGRDTQYF
length: 13; D: TRBD1; size: .; V: TRBV27; J: TRBJ1-1; DNA: TGTGCCAGCGGACAGGCGCTGAACACTGAAGCTTTCTTT; CDR3: CASGQALNTEAFF
length: 13; D: .; size: many; V: TRBV3-1; J: TRBJ1-6; DNA: TGTGCCAGCAGCCCAGCTGAGGGGTCACCCCTCCACTTT; CDR3: CASSPAEGSPLHF